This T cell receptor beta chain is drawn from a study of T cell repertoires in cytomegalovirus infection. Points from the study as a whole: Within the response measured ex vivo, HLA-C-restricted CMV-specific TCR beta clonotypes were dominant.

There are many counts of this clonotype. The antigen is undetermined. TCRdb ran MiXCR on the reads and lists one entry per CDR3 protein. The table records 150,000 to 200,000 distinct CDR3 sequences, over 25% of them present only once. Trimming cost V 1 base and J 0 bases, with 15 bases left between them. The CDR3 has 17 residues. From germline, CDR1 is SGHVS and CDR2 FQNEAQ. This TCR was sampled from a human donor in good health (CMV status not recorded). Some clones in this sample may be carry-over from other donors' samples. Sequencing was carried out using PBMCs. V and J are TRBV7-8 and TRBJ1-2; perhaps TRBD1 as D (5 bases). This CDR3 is CASSLGWGTDANYGYTF. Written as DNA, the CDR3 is TGTGCCAGCAGCTTAGGGTGGGGGACGGACGCTAACTATGGCTACACCTTC.